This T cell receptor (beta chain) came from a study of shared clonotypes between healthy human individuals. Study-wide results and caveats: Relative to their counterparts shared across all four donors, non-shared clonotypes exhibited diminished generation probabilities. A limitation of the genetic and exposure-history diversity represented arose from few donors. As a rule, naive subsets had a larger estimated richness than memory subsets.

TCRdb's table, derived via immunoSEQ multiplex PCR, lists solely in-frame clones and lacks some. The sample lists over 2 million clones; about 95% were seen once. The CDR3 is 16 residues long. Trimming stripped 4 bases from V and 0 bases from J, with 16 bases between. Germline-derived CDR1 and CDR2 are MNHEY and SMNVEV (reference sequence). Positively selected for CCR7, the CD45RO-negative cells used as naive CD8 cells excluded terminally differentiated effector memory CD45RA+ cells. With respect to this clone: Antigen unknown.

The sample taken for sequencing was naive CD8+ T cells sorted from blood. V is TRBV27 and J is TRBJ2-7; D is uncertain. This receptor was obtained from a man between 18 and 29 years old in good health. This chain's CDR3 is CASSSSVGETSYEQYF. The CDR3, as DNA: TGTGCCAGCAGTTCTTCTGTCGGAGAAACCTCCTACGAGCAGTACTTC.